The 29 T cell receptor beta chains reported below all come from one sample, sequenced in a study of blood T cell repertoires in COVID-19. Using immunoSEQ multiplex PCR, the repertoire was profiled, and TCRdb retains in-frame clones only, with some absent. Here the sample spans about 200,000 clones, about 85% being singletons. The specimen sequenced was peripheral blood. These receptors all stem from a woman of 80 years or more with acute or convalescent COVID-19.

This chain connects TRBV28 to TRBJ1-5; a weak D match, TRBD1 (5 bases). This CDR3 is built from 15 residues. V lost 5 bases and J 3 bases, leaving 14 bases between the germline ends. Germline V gene data show CDR1 as MDHEN and CDR2 as SYDVKM. CDR3 DNA sequence: TGTGCCAGCAGTCAGCAGGGAAACAACAATCAGCCCCAGCATTTT. As protein: CASSQQGNNNQPQHF.

In its sample, this clone was seen many times. The V gene is TRBV21-1, the J gene TRBJ1-5; the table assigns TRBD1, which was not confirmed against the DNA. TRBV21-1 has pseudogene status. CDR3 size: 14 residues. Written as DNA, the CDR3 is TGTGCCAGCAGCAAGCTTACAGGGTACCAGCCCCAGCATTTT. Protein: CASSKLTGYQPQHF.

J is TRBJ1-6 and V is TRBV5-1; 8 bases are a match to TRBD1. Per germline, CDR1 SGHRS and CDR2 YFSETQ. V lost 6 bases, J lost 7 bases, and 6 bases stayed unmatched. The CDR3 sequence is 14 residues long. CDR3 DNA: TGCGCCAGCACCGGACAGGGAACGAATTCACCCCTCCACTTT. Its protein product is CASTGQGTNSPLHF.

The rearrangement joins TRBV19 to TRBJ1-1; a possible D gene is TRBD1 (6 bases). Trimming removed 4 bases from V and 0 bases from J, with 12 bases in between. The CDR3 covers 15 residues. Germline CDR1 is LNHDA and CDR2 is SQIVND (reference sequence). CDR3 sequence reads: CASSTWTAMNTEAFF. The CDR3 DNA sequence: TGTGCCAGTAGTACCTGGACAGCCATGAACACTGAAGCTTTCTTT.

Note on this clone: At the DNA level, this CDR3 is encoded by other sequences in the same sample as well. The chain links TRBV19 to TRBJ2-5; 7 bases are shared with TRBD1. Germline lookup yields CDR1 LNHDA and CDR2 SQIVND (reference sequence). Unmatched junction bases numbered 5, after V lost 3 bases and J lost 1 base. CDR3 length: 15 amino acids. CDR3: CASSIRQGPQETQYF. CDR3 nucleotides: TGTGCCAGTAGTATCCGACAGGGACCCCAAGAGACCCAGTACTTC. Using reference TRBV19 and TRBJ2-5 for the parts outside the CDR3, the full variable domain is DGGITQSPKYLFRKEGQNVTLSCEQNLNHDAMYWYRQDPGQGLRLIYYSQIVNDFQKGDIAEGYSVSREKKESFPLTVTSAQKNPTAFYLCASSIRQGPQETQYFGPGTRLLVL.

The rearrangement uses TRBV14 and TRBJ2-1; D perhaps matches TRBD2 (5 bases). The CDR3 extends over 15 amino acids. Germline CDR1 SGHDN, CDR2 FVKESK. With 4 bases removed from V and 4 bases from J, the gap between germline ends came to 14 bases. CDR3 coding DNA: TGTGCCAGCAGCCTGCTAGGGAGAGGATACAATGAGCAGTTCTTC. This gives the protein CASSLLGRGYNEQFF.

The chain carries TRBV18 and TRBJ1-2, with TRBD1 as a possible D gene (6 bases). The V end lost 3 bases, the J end lost 5 bases, and 13 bases lay between the germline ends. The CDR3 spans 14 residues. Germline loops: CDR1 KGHSH, CDR2 LQKENI. CDR3 amino acids: CASSPQGTIYGYTF. CDR3 DNA: TGTGCCAGCTCACCTCAGGGGACAATTTATGGCTACACCTTC.

This clone was recorded once. The chain uses TRBV3-1 (or the pseudogene TRBV3-2) and TRBJ1-1; 9 positions match TRBD1. Germline CDR1 is LGHDT and CDR2 is YNNKEL (reference sequence). Trimming at V came to 6 bases and at J to 1 base, leaving 3 bases not matched to a gene. The CDR3 loop spans 14 amino acids. The CDR3 protein is CASSRGQGNTEAFF. CDR3 coding DNA: TGTGCCAGCAGTCGGGGACAGGGGAACACTGAAGCTTTCTTT.

This clone was detected only once. The gene calls are TRBV7-9 and TRBJ1-1, with TRBD1 matching 7 bases. Trimming removed 5 bases from V and 0 bases from J; junction bases left unmatched: 6. Germline V lookup: CDR1 SEHNR, CDR2 FQNEAQ (reference sequence). The CDR3 is 15 amino acids. The CDR3 region has the DNA TGTGCCAGCAGCCGTGGGACAGTAATGAACACTGAAGCTTTCTTT. This translates into CASSRGTVMNTEAFF.

The rearrangement joins TRBV30 to TRBJ1-6, with no clear D. The CDR3 length is 13 residues. The ends were cut back, 3 bases at V and 3 bases at J, with 6 bases in the middle. Germline V CDR1 and CDR2: GTSNPN, SVGIG (reference sequence). The CDR3 bases are TGTGCCTGGAGCCTCGGCTATAATTCACCCCTCCACTTT. Translating it yields CAWSLGYNSPLHF.

The J gene is TRBJ2-1, the V gene TRBV10-1; 9 bases map to TRBD1. Germline CDR1 reads WNHNN; CDR2 reads SYGVQD (reference sequence). With 0 bases clipped from V and 1 base from J, the junction kept 4 bases outside the gene matches. This CDR3 spans 17 amino acids. CDR3 coding DNA: TGCGCCAGCAGTGAGTCCCCCGGACAGGGGTCCTACAATGAGCAGTTCTTC. Its protein is CASSESPGQGSYNEQFF.

This chain links TRBV9 with TRBJ1-2, with unresolved D. Germline CDR1 SGDLS, CDR2 YYNGEE. Deletions cut 0 bases from V and 2 bases from J, with 5 bases between. The CDR3 spans 13 residues. The CDR3 DNA is TGTGCCAGCAGCGTAGATTTAAACTATGGCTACACCTTC. Translating gives CASSVDLNYGYTF.

This clone was found a few times. This chain joins TRBV4-3 and TRBJ2-3; 8 bases are shared with TRBD2. Trimming removed 3 bases from V and 8 bases from J; junction bases left unmatched: 10. This CDR3 has 15 amino acids. Germline CDR1 is LGHNA and CDR2 is YSLEER. This chain's CDR3 is CASSQEGGRTGTQYF. The CDR3, as DNA: TGCGCCAGCAGCCAGGAGGGCGGGAGGACCGGTACGCAGTATTTT.

This rearrangement joins TRBV12-3 or TRBV12-4 to TRBJ1-2, with no clear D. V dropped 1 base and J dropped 7 bases, with 4 bases sitting between them. This CDR3 comprises 11 residues. The chain's CDR3 is CASSLVGGYTF. The CDR3 DNA follows: TGTGCCAGCAGTTTAGTCGGTGGCTACACCTTC.

The chain links TRBV24-1 to TRBJ2-7; TRBD1 matches 11 bases. Germline V gene lookup returns CDR1 KGHDR and CDR2 SFDVKD. The CDR3 covers 14 residues. V gave up 4 bases and J gave up 6 bases; unmatched junction bases: 4. The CDR3 protein is CATSESGTGGEQYF. In DNA form, the CDR3 reads TGTGCCACCAGTGAGTCCGGGACAGGGGGCGAGCAGTACTTC.

The chain has TRBV19 and TRBJ1-5; D remains ambiguous. This CDR3 has 15 residues. The germline V and J ends were trimmed by 3 bases and 1 base, with 10 bases remaining between them. Germline V lookup: CDR1 LNHDA, CDR2 SQIVND (reference sequence). CDR3 sequence reads: CASSISAGSNQPQHF. In DNA form, the CDR3 reads TGTGCCAGTAGTATCTCGGCCGGGAGCAATCAGCCCCAGCATTTT.

In its sample, this clone was seen once. J is TRBJ2-3 and V is TRBV6-5, with 8 bases fitting TRBD1. Germline-derived CDR1 and CDR2 are MNHEY and SVGAGI. The CDR3 consists of 14 residues. Germline trimming cut 6 bases from V and 3 bases from J; bases unmatched to any gene: 5. CDR3 DNA: TGTGCCAGCAGGACGGACAGGGCTACAGATACGCAGTATTTT. It codes for CASRTDRATDTQYF.

The rearrangement joins TRBV5-1 to TRBJ2-2, with D tentatively TRBD2 (6 bases). The V and J ends lost 7 bases and 1 base respectively, with 11 bases between them. Germline CDR1 and CDR2: SGHRS and YFSETQ. The CDR3 consists of 14 residues. DNA for the CDR3: TGCGCCAGCGAAATTAGCGGGAACACCGGGGAGCTGTTTTTT. Translating it yields CASEISGNTGELFF.

CDR3 region: CASSHPVGGGTTEAFF. The CDR3 DNA follows: TGTGCCAGCAGTCATCCCGTGGGCGGAGGTACCACTGAAGCTTTCTTT. This rearrangement joins TRBV5-4 to TRBJ1-1; D gene ambiguous. CDR1 and CDR2 (germline): SGHNT, YYREEE (reference sequence). CDR3 length: 16 residues. Trimming removed 5 bases at V and 4 bases at J, with 21 bases between.

The chain employs TRBV18 and TRBJ2-7; D unclear. The CDR3 consists of 16 residues. V was trimmed by 4 bases and J by 2 bases, leaving 18 bases between them. Germline V gene lookup returns CDR1 KGHSH and CDR2 LQKENI. CDR3 coding DNA: TGTGCCAGCTCACAATCCGCTACAGCTTACCCCTACGAGCAGTACTTC. Amino acids: CASSQSATAYPYEQYF.

The chain links TRBV27 to TRBJ1-3; TRBD1 matches 12 bases. CDR1 is MNHEY and CDR2 is SMNVEV in the germline V gene (reference sequence). The CDR3 has 19 residues. V shed 2 bases and J 0 bases; nucleotides not matched to a gene: 8. The CDR3 is CASSLLRDRGQSSGNTIYF. The CDR3 DNA reads TGTGCCAGCAGTTTACTCCGGGACAGGGGGCAATCCTCTGGAAACACCATATATTTT.

The V and J genes are TRBV5-6 and TRBJ2-4, with D maybe TRBD2 (5 bases). The germline CDR1 and CDR2 sequences are SGHDT and YYEEEE. The CDR3 covers 15 residues. V shed 1 base and J shed 1 base, with 9 bases lying between them. The CDR3 reads CASSLRGLAKNIQYF. The CDR3 DNA reads as TGTGCCAGCAGCTTGAGAGGACTGGCCAAAAACATTCAGTACTTC.

The V gene is TRBV24-1, the J gene TRBJ1-2; no firm D call. The length of the CDR3 is 14 residues. Germline CDR1 and CDR2: KGHDR and SFDVKD. V lost 4 bases, J lost 1 base, and 9 bases lay in between. The CDR3 sequence is CATSESRDNYGYTF. The CDR3 nucleotides are TGTGCCACCAGTGAGAGTCGCGATAACTATGGCTACACCTTC.

This clone was counted only a few times. This sequence joins TRBV29-1 and TRBJ1-2; 7 bases match TRBD1. The CDR3 has 11 residues. The trim removed 7 bases at V and 5 bases at J, leaving 4 bases unmatched. CDR1 is SQVTM and CDR2 is ANQGSEA in the germline V gene. CDR3 sequence (DNA): TGCAGCGGGAGGACAGGATATGGCTACACCTTC. It encodes CSGRTGYGYTF.

This clone was counted only a few times. The V call is TRBV5-1, the J call TRBJ2-2; D remains unclear. V lost 0 bases, J lost 3 bases, and 9 bases lay in between. The CDR3 is made up of 15 amino acids. Germline values: CDR1 SGHRS, CDR2 YFSETQ. The CDR3: CASSLEAQDTGELFF. The CDR3 DNA follows: TGCGCCAGCAGCTTGGAGGCGCAGGACACCGGGGAGCTGTTTTTT.

The chain is built from TRBV19 and TRBJ1-1; 8 nucleotides align to TRBD1. CDR3 length equals 15 residues. The germline gives CDR1 LNHDA, CDR2 SQIVND (reference sequence). With V trimmed by 9 bases and J by 4 bases, 13 bases remained unmatched. Written as DNA, the CDR3 is TGTGCCAGCCAGGGGGCAAGGAAAGGGTCCACTGAAGCTTTCTTT. This encodes CASQGARKGSTEAFF.

This chain joins TRBV5-1 and TRBJ2-2, with 9 bases that match TRBD1. Germline V lookup: CDR1 SGHRS, CDR2 YFSETQ. The J segment lost 4 bases and the V segment lost 4 bases, leaving 8 bases of the junction unmatched. This CDR3 region has 16 residues. CDR3 coding DNA: TGCGCCAGCAGCCCCCCGGGACAGGGTTTCACCGGGGAGCTGTTTTTT. Protein sequence: CASSPPGQGFTGELFF.

A word on this clone: Different DNA sequences within this sample yield the same CDR3. The gene calls are TRBV6-4 and TRBJ2-3; maybe TRBD2 (5 bases). Germline lookup yields CDR1 MRHNA and CDR2 SNTAGT. The V and J ends lost 4 bases and 6 bases respectively, with 8 bases between them. This CDR3 comprises 12 residues. The CDR3 nucleotides are TGTGCCAGCAGTGCCCCGGGGGATACGCAGTATTTT. Residues: CASSAPGDTQYF.

The V and J genes are TRBV19 and TRBJ2-7; D remains ambiguous. CDR1 and CDR2 from the germline V gene are LNHDA and SQIVND (reference sequence). The V gene lost 3 bases and the J gene lost 0 bases, with 12 bases spanning the gap. The length of the CDR3 is 15 residues. The CDR3 nucleotides are TGTGCCAGTAGTATTTCAAGCCTGAGCTCCTACGAGCAGTACTTC. Translated, it gives CASSISSLSSYEQYF.